The clone carrying this T cell receptor (beta chain) is categorized as medium-sized. Its antigen remains unknown. Time point meaning: sample taken at primary tumor resection. Without sorting, whole RNA was sequenced from tumor, nontumor lung or frozen PBMC. TCRdb re-called the 5' RACE reads with MiXCR, one entry per CDR3 protein. Of some 7,400 distinct CDR3 sequences in the sample, about 7% were seen once. The data belong to a study of spatial heterogeneity in lung cancer. Per the germline V gene, CDR1 is SEHNR and CDR2 is FQNEAQ (reference sequence). Trimming left V 1 base short and J 4 bases short, with 10 bases between. This CDR3 spans 15 amino acids. Notes on the study in general: How many expanded intratumoral alpha and beta TCRs were present tracked the tumor mutation count, which was a count of nonsynonymous mutations.

The V call is TRBV7-9, the J call TRBJ1-4, with D unresolved. The material was lung tumor tissue, obtained at surgery. The TCR comes from a female donor with early-stage non-small cell lung cancer. The CDR3 coding sequence is TGTGCCAGCAGCTTAGATCTCGGAGTTAATGAAAAACTGTTTTTT. It encodes CASSLDLGVNEKLFF.